This T cell receptor beta chain was recovered during a study of blood T cell repertoires in COVID-19. For the study at large: T cells, B-cell-depleted T cells, or PBMCs provided the cDNA or gDNA that served as material.

Sequenced by immunoSEQ multiplex PCR; TCRdb stores in-frame clones only, minus some. The sample yields around 250,000 clones, approximately 90% seen once. Study members were between about 18 and 100 years old and lived in 24 US regions. Grouping used clinical history reported by participants in a survey and questionnaire. This CDR3 spans 14 amino acids. V was trimmed by 1 base and J by 6 bases, leaving 13 bases between them. Germline CDR1 reads SGHRS; CDR2 reads YFSETQ. This clonotype originated in a young woman who had recovered from COVID-19. Sequenced sample: PBMCs or T cells enriched from blood (not recorded which). This chain uses TRBV5-1 with TRBJ1-2; D gene ambiguous. The CDR3 is CASSLSRAADGYTF. The CDR3 DNA follows: TGCGCCAGCAGCTTGTCGCGGGCCGCGGATGGCTACACCTTC.